The entry below describes one T cell receptor (beta chain). Its antigen is not known. The data originate from a study of response to subunit inactivated influenza vaccine. TCRdb independently ran MiXCR on the RT-PCR reads; one entry per CDR3 protein. Among about 520,000 distinct CDR3 sequences listed, around 9.9% were seen once. General study findings and limits: Researchers suggested that each seasonal influenza vaccination recruits few new T cells.

The receptor was derived from a man aged 45 to 65 who received an inactivated influenza vaccine. Here the sequenced sample was PBMCs from blood, taken roughly 46 days after vaccination.

CDR3 in amino acids: CASTSSSGGGAGETQYF. In DNA form, the CDR3 reads TGTGCCAGCACTTCAAGCAGTGGCGGGGGGGCGGGGGAGACCCAGTACTTC. The J gene is TRBJ2-5, the V gene TRBV3-1, with 9 bases identical to TRBD2. Looked up from germline, CDR1 is LGHDT and CDR2 is YNNKEL (reference sequence). J was trimmed by 5 bases and V by 7 bases; bases with no gene match: 17. The length of the CDR3 is 17 residues.